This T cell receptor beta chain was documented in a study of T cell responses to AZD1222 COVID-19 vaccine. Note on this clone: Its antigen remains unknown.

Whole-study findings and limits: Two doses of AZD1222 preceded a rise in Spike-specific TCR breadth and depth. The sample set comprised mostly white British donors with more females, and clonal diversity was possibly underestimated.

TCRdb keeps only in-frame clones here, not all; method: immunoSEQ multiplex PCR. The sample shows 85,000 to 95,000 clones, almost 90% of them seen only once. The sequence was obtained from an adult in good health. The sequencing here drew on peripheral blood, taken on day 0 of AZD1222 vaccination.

Written as DNA, the CDR3 is TGTGCCAGCAGCTTAGGGGCAGGAACCCAAGAGACCCAGTACTTC. Its protein product is CASSLGAGTQETQYF. The chain joins TRBV7-9 to TRBJ2-5; no firm D call. There are 15 residues in the CDR3. V lost 1 base, J lost 1 base, and 10 bases lay in between. Germline values: CDR1 SEHNR, CDR2 FQNEAQ (reference sequence).